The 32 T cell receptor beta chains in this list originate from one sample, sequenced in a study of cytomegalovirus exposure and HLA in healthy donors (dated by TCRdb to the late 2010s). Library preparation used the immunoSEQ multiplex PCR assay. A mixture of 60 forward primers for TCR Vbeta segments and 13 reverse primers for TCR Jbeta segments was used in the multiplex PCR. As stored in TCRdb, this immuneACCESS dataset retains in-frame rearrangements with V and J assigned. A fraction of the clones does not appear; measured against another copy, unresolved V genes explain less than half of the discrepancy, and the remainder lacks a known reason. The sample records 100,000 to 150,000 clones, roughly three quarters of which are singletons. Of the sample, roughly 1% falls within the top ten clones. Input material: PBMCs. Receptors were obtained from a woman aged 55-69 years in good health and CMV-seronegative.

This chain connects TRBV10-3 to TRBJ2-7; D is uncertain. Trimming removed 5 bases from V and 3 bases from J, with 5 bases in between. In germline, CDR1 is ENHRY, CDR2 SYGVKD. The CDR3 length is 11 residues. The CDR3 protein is CAISSSYEQYF. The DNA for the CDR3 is TGTGCCATCAGTTCCAGCTACGAGCAGTACTTC.

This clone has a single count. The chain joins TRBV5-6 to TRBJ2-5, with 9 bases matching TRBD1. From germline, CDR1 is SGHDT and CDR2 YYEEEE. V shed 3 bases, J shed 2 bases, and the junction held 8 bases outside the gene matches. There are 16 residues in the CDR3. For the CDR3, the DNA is TGTGCCAGCAGCTACCTGTTGGACAGGGGACAAGAGACCCAGTACTTC. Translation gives CASSYLLDRGQETQYF.

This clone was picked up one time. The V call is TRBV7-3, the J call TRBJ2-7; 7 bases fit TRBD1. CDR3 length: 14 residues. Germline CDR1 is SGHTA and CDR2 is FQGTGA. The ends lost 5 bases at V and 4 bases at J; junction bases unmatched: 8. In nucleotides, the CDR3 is TGTGCCAGCAGCACCGGGACAGCACCATACGAGCAGTACTTC. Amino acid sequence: CASSTGTAPYEQYF.

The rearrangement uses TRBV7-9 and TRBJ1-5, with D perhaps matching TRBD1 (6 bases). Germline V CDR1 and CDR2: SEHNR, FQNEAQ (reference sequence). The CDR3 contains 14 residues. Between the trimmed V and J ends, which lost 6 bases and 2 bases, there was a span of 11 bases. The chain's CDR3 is CASSLGGGNQPQHF. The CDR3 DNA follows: TGTGCCAGCAGTCTAGGGGGGGGCAATCAGCCCCAGCATTTT.

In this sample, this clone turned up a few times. The CDR3 nucleotides read TGCAGCCGGACAGCCTCCTACGAGCAGTACTTC. It specifies CSRTASYEQYF. The chain carries TRBV20-1 and TRBJ2-7; possible D gene TRBD1, 6 bases. In germline, CDR1 is DFQATT, CDR2 SNEGSKA (reference sequence). CDR3 length: 11 residues.

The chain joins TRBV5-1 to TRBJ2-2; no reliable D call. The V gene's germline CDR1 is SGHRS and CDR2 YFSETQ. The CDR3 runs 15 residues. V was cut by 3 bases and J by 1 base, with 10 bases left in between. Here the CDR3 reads CASSSDSENTGELFF. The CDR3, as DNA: TGCGCCAGCAGCTCCGACTCGGAGAACACCGGGGAGCTGTTTTTT.

The CDR3 DNA is TGTGCCAGCAATACCCGAGCGGGAAATGAAAAACTGTTTTTT. Its protein product is CASNTRAGNEKLFF. V is TRBV2 and J is TRBJ1-4; D unclear. V was clipped by 7 bases and J by 5 bases, with 14 bases between them. Germline CDR1 is SNHLY and CDR2 is FYNNEI. CDR3 length: 14 amino acids.

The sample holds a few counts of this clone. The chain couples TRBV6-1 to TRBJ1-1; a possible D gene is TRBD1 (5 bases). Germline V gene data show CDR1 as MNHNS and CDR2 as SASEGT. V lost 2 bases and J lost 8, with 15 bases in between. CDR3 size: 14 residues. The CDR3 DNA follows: TGTGCCAGCAGTGAATGGGCCCTCGGGGGAGAAGCTTTCTTT. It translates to CASSEWALGGEAFF.

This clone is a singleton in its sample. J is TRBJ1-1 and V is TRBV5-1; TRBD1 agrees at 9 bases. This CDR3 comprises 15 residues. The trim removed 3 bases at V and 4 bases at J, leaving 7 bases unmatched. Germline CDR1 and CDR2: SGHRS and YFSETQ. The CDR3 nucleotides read TGCGCCAGCAGCTCGGAGACAGGGGGAGGCACTGAAGCTTTCTTT. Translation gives CASSSETGGGTEAFF.

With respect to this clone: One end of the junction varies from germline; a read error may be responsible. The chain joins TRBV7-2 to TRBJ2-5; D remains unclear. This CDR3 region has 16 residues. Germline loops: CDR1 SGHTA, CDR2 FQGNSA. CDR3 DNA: TGTGCCGGCAGCGATAACGGGTCTTCAAGGAAAGAGACCCAGTACTTC. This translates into CAGSDNGSSRKETQYF.

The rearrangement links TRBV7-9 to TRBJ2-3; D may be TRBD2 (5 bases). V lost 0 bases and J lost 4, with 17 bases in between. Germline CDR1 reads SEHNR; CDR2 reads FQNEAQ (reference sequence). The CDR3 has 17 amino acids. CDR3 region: CASSLASFMRDSDTQYF. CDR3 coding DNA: TGTGCCAGCAGCTTAGCGTCTTTTATGAGGGATTCAGATACGCAGTATTTT.

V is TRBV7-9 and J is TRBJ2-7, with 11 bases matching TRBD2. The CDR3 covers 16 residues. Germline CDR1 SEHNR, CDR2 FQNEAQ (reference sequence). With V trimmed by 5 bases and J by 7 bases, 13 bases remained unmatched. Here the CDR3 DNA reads TGTGCCAGCAGCCGGAGGACTAGCGGGCTACTGGGAGAGCAGTACTTC. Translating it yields CASSRRTSGLLGEQYF.

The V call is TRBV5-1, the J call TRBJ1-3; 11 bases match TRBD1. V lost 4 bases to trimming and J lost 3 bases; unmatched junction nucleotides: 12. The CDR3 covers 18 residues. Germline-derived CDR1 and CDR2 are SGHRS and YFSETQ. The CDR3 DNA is TGCGCCAGCAGCCTTCTCCCGGGACAGGGGGACGGTGGAAACACCATATATTTT. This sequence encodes CASSLLPGQGDGGNTIYF.

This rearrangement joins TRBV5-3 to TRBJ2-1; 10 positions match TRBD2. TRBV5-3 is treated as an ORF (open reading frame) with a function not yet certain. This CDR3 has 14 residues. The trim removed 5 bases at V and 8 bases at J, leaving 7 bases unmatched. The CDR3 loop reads CARRTAGGRHEQFF. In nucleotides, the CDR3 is TGTGCCAGAAGAACAGCGGGGGGGCGGCATGAGCAGTTCTTC.

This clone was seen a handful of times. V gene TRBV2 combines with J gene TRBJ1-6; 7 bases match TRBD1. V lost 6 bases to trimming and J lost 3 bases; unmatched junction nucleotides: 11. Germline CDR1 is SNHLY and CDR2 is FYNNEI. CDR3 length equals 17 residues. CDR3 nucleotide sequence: TGTGCCAGCAGGGGTACTCAGGGGGATGACTATAATTCACCCCTCCACTTT. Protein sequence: CASRGTQGDDYNSPLHF. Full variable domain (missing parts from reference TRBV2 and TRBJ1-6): EPEVTQTPSHQVTQMGQEVILRCVPISNHLYFYWYRQILGQKVEFLVSFYNNEISEKSEIFDDQFSVERPDGSNFTLKIRSTKLEDSAMYFCASRGTQGDDYNSPLHFGNGTRLTVT.

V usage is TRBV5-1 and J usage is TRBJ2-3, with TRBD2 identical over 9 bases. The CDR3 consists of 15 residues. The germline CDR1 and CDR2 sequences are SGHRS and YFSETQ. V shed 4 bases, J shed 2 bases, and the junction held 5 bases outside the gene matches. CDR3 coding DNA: TGCGCCAGCAGCCTGCGGGGGGGTACCACAGATACGCAGTATTTT. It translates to CASSLRGGTTDTQYF.

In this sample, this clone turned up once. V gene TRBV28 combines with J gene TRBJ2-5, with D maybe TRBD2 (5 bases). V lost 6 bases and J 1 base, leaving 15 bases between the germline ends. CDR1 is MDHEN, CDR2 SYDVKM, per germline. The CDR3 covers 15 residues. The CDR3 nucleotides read TGTGCCAGCAGACTGGCGGGCGAAGCCCAAGAGACCCAGTACTTC. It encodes CASRLAGEAQETQYF. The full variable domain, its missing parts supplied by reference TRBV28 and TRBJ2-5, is DVKVTQSSRYLVKRTGEKVFLECVQDMDHENMFWYRQDPGLGLRLIYFSYDVKMKEKGDIPEGYSVSREKKERFSLILESASTNQTSMYLCASRLAGEAQETQYFGPGTRLLVL.

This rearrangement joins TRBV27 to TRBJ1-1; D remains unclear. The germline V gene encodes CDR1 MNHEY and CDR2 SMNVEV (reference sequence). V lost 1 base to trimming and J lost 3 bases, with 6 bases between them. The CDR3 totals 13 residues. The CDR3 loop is CASSLYRDTEAFF. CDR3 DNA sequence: TGTGCCAGCAGTTTATACCGGGACACTGAAGCTTTCTTT.

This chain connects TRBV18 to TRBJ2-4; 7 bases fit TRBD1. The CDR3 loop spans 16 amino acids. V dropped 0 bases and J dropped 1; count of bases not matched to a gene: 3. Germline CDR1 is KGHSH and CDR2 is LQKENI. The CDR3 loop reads CASSPPQQGAKNIQYF. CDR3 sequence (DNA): TGTGCCAGCTCACCACCGCAACAGGGGGCCAAAAACATTCAGTACTTC.

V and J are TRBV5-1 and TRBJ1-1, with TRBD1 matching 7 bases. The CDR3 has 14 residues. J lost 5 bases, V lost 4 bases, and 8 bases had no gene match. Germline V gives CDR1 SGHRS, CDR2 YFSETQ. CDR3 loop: CASSTDRPRTEAFF. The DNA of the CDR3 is TGCGCCAGCAGCACGGACAGGCCGAGAACTGAAGCTTTCTTT.

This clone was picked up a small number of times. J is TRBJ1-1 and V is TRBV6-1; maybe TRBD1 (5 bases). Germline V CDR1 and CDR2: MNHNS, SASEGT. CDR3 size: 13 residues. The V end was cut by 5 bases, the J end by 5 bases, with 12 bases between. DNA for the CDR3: TGTGCCAGCAGTTGGGGGGTCCAAACTGAAGCTTTCTTT. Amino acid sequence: CASSWGVQTEAFF.

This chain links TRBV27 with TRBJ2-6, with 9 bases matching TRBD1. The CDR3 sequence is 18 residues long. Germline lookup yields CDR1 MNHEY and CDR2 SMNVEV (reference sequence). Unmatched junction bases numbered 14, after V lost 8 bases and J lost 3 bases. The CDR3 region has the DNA TGTGCCAGCTCCTTTAGGACAGGGGAGAGGTTTGGGGCCAACGTCCTGACTTTC. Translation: CASSFRTGERFGANVLTF.

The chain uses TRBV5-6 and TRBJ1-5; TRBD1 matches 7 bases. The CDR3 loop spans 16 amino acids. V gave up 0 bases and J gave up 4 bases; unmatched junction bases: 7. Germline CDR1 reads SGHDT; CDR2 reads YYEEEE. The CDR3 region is CASSLGAGGRNQPQHF. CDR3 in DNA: TGTGCCAGCAGCTTGGGGGCAGGGGGAAGAAATCAGCCCCAGCATTTT.

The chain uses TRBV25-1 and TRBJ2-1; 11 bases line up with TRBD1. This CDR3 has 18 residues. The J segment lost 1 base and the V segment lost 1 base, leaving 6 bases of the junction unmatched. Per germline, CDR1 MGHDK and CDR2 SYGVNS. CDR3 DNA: TGTGCCAGCAGTGAATTGTCAGGGACAGGGGGTTCCTACAATGAGCAGTTCTTC. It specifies CASSELSGTGGSYNEQFF.

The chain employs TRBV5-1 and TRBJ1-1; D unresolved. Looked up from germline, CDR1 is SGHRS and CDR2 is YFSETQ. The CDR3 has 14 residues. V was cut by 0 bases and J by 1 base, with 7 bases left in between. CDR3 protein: CASSLVQKNTEAFF. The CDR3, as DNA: TGCGCCAGCAGCTTGGTCCAAAAGAACACTGAAGCTTTCTTT.

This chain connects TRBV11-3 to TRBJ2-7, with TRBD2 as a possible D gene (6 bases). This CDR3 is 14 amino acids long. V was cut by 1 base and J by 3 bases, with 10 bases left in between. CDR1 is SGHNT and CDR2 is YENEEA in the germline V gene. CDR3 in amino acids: CASSLVPGVYEQYF. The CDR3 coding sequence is TGTGCCAGCAGCTTAGTTCCGGGAGTCTACGAGCAGTACTTC.

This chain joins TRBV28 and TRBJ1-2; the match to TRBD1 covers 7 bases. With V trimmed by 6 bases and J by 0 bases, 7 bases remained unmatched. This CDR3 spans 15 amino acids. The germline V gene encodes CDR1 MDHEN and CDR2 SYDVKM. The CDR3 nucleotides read TGTGCCAGCAGATCGCCCGGGACAGCTAACTATGGCTACACCTTC. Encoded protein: CASRSPGTANYGYTF.

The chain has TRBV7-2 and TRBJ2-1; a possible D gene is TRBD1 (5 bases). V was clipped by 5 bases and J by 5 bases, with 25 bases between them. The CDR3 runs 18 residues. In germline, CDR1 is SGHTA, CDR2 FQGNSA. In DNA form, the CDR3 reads TGTGCCAGCAGCCCATTCCCAACCTGGCAGGGTTTGGACAATGAGCAGTTCTTC. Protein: CASSPFPTWQGLDNEQFF.

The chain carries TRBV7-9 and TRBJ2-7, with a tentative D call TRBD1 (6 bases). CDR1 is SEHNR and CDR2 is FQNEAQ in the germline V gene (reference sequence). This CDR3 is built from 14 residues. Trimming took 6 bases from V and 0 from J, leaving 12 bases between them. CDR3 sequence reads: CASSYGQSSYEQYF. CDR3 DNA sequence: TGTGCCAGCAGTTACGGACAGTCCTCCTACGAGCAGTACTTC.

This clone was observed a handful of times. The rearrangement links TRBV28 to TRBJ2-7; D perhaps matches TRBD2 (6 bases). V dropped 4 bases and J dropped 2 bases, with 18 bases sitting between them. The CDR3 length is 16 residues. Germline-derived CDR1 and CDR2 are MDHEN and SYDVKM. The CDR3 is CASSSSQAGAAYEQYF. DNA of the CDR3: TGTGCCAGCAGTTCTTCCCAAGCGGGCGCCGCCTACGAGCAGTACTTC.

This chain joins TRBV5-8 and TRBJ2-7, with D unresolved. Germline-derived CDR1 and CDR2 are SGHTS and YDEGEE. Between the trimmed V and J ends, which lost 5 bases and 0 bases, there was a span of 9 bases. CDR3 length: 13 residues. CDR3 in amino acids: CASRKTSSYEQYF. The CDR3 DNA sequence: TGTGCCAGCAGAAAGACAAGCTCCTACGAGCAGTACTTC.

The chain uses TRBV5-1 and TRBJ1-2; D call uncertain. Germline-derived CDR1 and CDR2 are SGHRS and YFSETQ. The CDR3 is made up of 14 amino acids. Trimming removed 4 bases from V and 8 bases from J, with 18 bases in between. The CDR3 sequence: CASSNRGGVEGYTF. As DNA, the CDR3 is TGCGCCAGCAGCAATCGGGGTGGGGTTGAGGGCTACACCTTC.